The present TCR beta chain was sequenced within a study of blood T cell repertoires in COVID-19. Clinical history as reported by participants underpinned cohort assignment. This CDR3 spans 16 amino acids. Unmatched junction bases numbered 6, after V lost 0 bases and J lost 2 bases. Germline CDR1 reads SGHRS; CDR2 reads YFSETQ. TCRdb keeps only in-frame clones here, not all; method: immunoSEQ multiplex PCR. The sample carries about 200,000 clones, roughly 90% recorded once. V gene TRBV5-1 combines with J gene TRBJ2-3, with 7 bases that match TRBD2. The sample taken for sequencing was PBMCs or T cells enriched from blood (not recorded which). This receptor was taken from a woman in her 30s who had been exposed to COVID-19. Here the CDR3 reads CASSLAASGYTDTQYF. The DNA for the CDR3 is TGCGCCAGCAGCTTGGCGGCTAGCGGATACACAGATACGCAGTATTTT. Drawing the rest from reference TRBV5-1 and TRBJ2-3, the complete variable domain is KAGVTQTPRYLIKTRGQQVTLSCSPISGHRSVSWYQQTPGQGLQFLFEYFSETQRNKGNFPGRFSGRQFSNSRSEMNVSTLELGDSALYLCASSLAASGYTDTQYFGPGTRLTVL.